This TCR beta chain was recorded in a study of a mutant IDH1 vaccine in newly diagnosed glioma. The overall study: Across weeks 1, 3, 5, 7, 11, 15, 19 and 23, patients received a vaccination each time, eight in all. Before enrollment, the patients had been treated with radiotherapy alone, temozolomide alone, or both together. Most of them had received both. Vaccination followed radiotherapy alone by 4-6 weeks, or accompanied temozolomide cycles.

The time point was: week 23, last vaccination. Each vaccine dose was 300 ug of mutant IDH1 20-mer peptide, with topical imiquimod. Patients carried new grade 3 or 4 IDH1-mutant astrocytomas lacking nuclear ATRX. Sequencing was performed with immunoSEQ multiplex PCR; in TCRdb, only in-frame clones are kept and a portion is missing. Of some 30,000 clones detected, approximately 90% appear once; the ten largest clones hold around 2.5%. About this clone itself: Antigen specificity is unknown.

The CDR3 consists of 13 residues. Trimming shortened V by 1 base and J by 5 bases, and 8 bases separated the two germline ends. Germline CDR1 and CDR2: GTSNPN and SVGIG (reference sequence). This TCR was recovered from a man aged 40-55 years with glioma. This sequence joins TRBV30 and TRBJ2-2; D is ambiguous. Sequencing was performed on PBMCs, taken from a glioma patient whose treatment included an IDH1 peptide vaccine. The CDR3 loop reads CAWSALRTGELFF. The CDR3 DNA reads as TGTGCCTGGAGTGCTTTGAGGACCGGGGAGCTGTTTTTT.